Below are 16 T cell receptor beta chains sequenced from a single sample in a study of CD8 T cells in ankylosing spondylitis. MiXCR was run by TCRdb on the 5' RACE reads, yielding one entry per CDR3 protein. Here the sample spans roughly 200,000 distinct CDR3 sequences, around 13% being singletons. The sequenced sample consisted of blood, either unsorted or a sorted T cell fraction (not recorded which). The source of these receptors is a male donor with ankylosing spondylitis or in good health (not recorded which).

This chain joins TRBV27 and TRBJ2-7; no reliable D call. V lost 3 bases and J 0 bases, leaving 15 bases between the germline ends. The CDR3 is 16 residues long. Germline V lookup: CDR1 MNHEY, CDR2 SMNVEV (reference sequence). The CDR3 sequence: CASSFDGYRSSYEQYF. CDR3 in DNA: TGTGCCAGCAGTTTCGACGGGTACCGTAGCTCCTACGAGCAGTACTTC.

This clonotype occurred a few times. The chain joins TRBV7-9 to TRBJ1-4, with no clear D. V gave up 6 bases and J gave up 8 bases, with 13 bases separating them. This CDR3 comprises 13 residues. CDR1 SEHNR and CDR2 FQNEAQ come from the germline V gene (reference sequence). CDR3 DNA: TGTGCCAGCAGTTCCGGGTTGCGGGAAAAACTGTTTTTT. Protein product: CASSSGLREKLFF.

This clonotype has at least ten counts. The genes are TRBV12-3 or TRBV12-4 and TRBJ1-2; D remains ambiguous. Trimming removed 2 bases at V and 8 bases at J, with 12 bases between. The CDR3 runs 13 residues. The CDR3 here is CASSLSFEGGYTF. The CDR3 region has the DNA TGTGCCAGCAGTTTATCTTTCGAGGGAGGCTACACCTTC.

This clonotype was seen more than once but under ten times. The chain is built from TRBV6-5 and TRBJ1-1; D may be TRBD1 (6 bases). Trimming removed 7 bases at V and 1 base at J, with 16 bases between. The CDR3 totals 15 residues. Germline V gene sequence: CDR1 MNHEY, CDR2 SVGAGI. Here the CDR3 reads CASNLYRGANTEAFF. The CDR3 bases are TGTGCCAGCAATTTATACCGGGGGGCGAACACTGAAGCTTTCTTT.

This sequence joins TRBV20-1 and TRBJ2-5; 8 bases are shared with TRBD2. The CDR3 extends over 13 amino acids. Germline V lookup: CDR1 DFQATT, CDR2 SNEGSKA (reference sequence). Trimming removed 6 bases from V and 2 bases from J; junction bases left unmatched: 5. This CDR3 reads CSARTSGQETQYF. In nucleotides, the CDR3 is TGCAGTGCAAGAACTAGCGGACAAGAGACCCAGTACTTC.

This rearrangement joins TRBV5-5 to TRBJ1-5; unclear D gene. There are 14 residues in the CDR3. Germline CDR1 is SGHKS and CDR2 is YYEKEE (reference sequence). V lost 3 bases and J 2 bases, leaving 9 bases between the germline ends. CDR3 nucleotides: TGTGCCAGCAGCTCTACTGGGGGCAATCAGCCCCAGCATTTT. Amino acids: CASSSTGGNQPQHF.

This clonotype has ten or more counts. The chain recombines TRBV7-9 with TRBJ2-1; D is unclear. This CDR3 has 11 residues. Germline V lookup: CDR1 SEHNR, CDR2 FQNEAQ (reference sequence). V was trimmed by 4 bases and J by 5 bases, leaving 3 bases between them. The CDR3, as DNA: TGTGCCAGCAGCTCGAACAATGAGCAGTTCTTC. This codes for CASSSNNEQFF.

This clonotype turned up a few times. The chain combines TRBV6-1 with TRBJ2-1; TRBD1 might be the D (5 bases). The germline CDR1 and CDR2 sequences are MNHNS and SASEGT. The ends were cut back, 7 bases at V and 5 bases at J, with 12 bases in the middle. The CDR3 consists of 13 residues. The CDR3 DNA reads TGTGCCAGCACCACGGACACCGACAATGAGCAGTTCTTC. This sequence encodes CASTTDTDNEQFF.

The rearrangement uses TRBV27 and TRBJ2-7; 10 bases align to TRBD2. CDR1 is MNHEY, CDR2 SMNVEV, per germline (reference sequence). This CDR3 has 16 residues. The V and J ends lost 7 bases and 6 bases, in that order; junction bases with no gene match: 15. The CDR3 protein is CASTPSGGPEGPEQYF. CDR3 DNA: TGTGCCAGCACTCCTAGCGGGGGCCCCGAGGGTCCCGAGCAGTACTTC.

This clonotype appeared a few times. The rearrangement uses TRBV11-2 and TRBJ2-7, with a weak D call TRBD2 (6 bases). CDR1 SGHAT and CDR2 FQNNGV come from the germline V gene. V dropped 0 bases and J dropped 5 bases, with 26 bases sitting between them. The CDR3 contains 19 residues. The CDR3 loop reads CASSLDSRAAGDRRDEQYF. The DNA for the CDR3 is TGTGCCAGCAGCTTAGATTCCCGCGCGGCAGGCGACCGGAGGGACGAGCAGTACTTC.

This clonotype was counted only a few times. The CDR3 DNA follows: TGTGCCAGCAGTTTAGAACAGGGGTACGATACGCAGTATTTT. It specifies CASSLEQGYDTQYF. The rearrangement uses TRBV27 and TRBJ2-3; TRBD1 agrees at 7 bases. The CDR3 is 14 amino acids. V lost 2 bases to trimming and J lost 6 bases; unmatched junction nucleotides: 5. Germline V gene data show CDR1 as MNHEY and CDR2 as SMNVEV (reference sequence).

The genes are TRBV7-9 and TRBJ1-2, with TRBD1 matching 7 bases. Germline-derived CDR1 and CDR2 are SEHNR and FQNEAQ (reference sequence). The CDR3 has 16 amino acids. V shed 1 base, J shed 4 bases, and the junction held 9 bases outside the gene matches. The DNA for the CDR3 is TGTGCCAGCAGCTTAGGCGGGACAGAGAGTAGCTATGGCTACACCTTC. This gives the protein CASSLGGTESSYGYTF.

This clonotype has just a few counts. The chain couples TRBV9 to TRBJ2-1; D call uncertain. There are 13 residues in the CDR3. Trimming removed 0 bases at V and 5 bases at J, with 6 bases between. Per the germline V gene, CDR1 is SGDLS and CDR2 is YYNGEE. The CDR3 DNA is TGTGCCAGCAGCGTAGTCCGGCACAATGAGCAGTTCTTC. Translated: CASSVVRHNEQFF.

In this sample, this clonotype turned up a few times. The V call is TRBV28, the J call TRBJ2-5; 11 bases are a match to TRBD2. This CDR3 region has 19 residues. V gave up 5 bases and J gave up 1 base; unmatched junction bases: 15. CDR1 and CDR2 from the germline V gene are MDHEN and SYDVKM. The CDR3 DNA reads TGTGCCAGCAGTCCCCCCTCGCGGCTAGCGGGAGGCTTCCAAGAGACCCAGTACTTC. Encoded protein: CASSPPSRLAGGFQETQYF. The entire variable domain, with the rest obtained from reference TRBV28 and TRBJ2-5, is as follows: DVKVTQSSRYLVKRTGEKVFLECVQDMDHENMFWYRQDPGLGLRLIYFSYDVKMKEKGDIPEGYSVSREKKERFSLILESASTNQTSMYLCASSPPSRLAGGFQETQYFGPGTRLLVL.

This CDR3 reads CASKDPGQGDEKLFF. CDR3 DNA: TGTGCCAGCAAAGACCCGGGACAGGGTGATGAAAAACTGTTTTTT. This chain links TRBV12-3 or TRBV12-4 with TRBJ1-4; 9 nucleotides agree with TRBD1. Losses at the gene ends were 7 bases for V and 6 bases for J; bases not matched to a gene: 9. The CDR3 spans 15 residues.

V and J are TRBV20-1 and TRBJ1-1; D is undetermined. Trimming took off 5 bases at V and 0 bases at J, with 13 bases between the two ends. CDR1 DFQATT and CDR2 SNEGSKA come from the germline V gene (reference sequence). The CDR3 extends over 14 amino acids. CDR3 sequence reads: CSAAWEELNTEAFF. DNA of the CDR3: TGCAGTGCTGCCTGGGAGGAGCTGAACACTGAAGCTTTCTTT.